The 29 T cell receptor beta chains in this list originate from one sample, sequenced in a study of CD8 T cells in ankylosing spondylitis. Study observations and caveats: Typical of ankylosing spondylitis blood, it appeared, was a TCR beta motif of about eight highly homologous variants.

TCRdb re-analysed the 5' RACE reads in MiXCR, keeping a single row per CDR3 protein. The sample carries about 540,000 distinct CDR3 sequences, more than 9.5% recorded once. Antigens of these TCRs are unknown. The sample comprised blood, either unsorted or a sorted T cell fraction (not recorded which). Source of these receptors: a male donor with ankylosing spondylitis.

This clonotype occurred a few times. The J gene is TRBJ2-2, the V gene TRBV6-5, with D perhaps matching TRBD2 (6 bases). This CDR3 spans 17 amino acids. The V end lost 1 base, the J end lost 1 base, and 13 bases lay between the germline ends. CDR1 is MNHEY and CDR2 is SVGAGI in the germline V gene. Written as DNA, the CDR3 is TGTGCCAGCAGTTACTTCTTTGGGGGGATGAACACCGGGGAGCTGTTTTTT. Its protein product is CASSYFFGGMNTGELFF.

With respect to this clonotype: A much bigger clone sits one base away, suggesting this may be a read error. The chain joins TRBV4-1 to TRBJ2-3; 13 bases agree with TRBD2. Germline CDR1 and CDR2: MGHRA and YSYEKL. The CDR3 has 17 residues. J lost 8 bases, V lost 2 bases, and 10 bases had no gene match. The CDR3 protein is CASSQLLAGGPSSTQYF. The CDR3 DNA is TGCGCCAGCAGCCAACTACTAGCGGGAGGGCCTAGTAGTACGCAGTATTTT.

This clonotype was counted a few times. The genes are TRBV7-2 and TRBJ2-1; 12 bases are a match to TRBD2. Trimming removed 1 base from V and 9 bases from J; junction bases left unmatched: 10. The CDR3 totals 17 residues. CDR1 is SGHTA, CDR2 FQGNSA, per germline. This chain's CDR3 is CASSLGTGTSGRIEQFF. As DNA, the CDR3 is TGTGCCAGCAGCTTAGGGACGGGTACTAGCGGGAGGATTGAGCAGTTCTTC. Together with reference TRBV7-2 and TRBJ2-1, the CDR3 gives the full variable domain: GAGVSQSPSNKVTEKGKDVELRCDPISGHTALYWYRQSLGQGLEFLIYFQGNSAPDKSGLPSDRFSAERTGGSVSTLTIQRTQQEDSAVYLCASSLGTGTSGRIEQFFGPGTRLTVL.

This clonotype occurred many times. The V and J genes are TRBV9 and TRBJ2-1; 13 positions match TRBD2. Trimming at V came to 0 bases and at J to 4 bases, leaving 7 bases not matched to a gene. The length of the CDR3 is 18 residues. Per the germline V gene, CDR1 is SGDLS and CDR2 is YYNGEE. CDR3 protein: CASSVGGTSGISYNEQFF. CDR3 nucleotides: TGTGCCAGCAGCGTAGGGGGGACTAGCGGGATCTCGTACAATGAGCAGTTCTTC.

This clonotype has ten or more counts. CDR3 amino acids: CASSQGATNTGELFF. The CDR3 region has the DNA TGTGCCAGCAGCCAAGGAGCGACCAACACCGGGGAGCTGTTTTTT. V is TRBV14 and J is TRBJ2-2, with D unclear. The CDR3 is 15 amino acids. Germline V gene sequence: CDR1 SGHDN, CDR2 FVKESK. Trimming took off 1 base at V and 2 bases at J, with 8 bases between the two ends.

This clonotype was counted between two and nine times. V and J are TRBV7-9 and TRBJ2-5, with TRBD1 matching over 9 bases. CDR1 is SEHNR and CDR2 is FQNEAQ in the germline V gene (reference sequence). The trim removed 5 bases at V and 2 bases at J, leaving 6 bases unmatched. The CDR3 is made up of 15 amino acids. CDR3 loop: CASSAGQGIQETQYF. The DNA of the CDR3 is TGTGCCAGCAGCGCGGGACAGGGAATACAAGAGACCCAGTACTTC.

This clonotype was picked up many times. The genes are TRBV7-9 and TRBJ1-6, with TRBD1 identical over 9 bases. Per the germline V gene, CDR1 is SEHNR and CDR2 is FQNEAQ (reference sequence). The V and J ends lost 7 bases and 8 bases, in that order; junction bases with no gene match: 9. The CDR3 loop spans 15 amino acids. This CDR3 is CASIELGQGDSPLHF. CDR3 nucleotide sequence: TGTGCCAGCATCGAACTGGGACAGGGAGATTCACCCCTCCACTTT.

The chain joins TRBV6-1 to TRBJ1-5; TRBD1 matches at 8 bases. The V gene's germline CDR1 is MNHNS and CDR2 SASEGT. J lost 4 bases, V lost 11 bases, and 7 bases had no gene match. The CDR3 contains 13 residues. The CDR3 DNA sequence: TGTGCCCATGGACAGGGCCAGAATCAGCCCCAGCATTTT. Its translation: CAHGQGQNQPQHF.

For the CDR3, the DNA is TGCGCCAGCGGGAGGTCCTACGAGCAGTACTTC. As protein: CASGRSYEQYF. The rearrangement joins TRBV10-2 to TRBJ2-7, with a possible D match to TRBD2 (6 bases). Germline CDR1 WSHSY, CDR2 SAAADI. The V and J ends lost 8 bases and 1 base respectively, with 6 bases between them. This CDR3 spans 11 amino acids.

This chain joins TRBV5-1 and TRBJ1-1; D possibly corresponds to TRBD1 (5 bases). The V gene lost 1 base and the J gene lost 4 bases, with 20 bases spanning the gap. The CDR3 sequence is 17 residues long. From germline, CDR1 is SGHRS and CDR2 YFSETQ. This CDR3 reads CASSLNLDRGGSTEAFF. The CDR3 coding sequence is TGCGCCAGCAGCTTGAATCTTGACCGGGGCGGGAGCACTGAAGCTTTCTTT. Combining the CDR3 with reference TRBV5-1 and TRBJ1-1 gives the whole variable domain KAGVTQTPRYLIKTRGQQVTLSCSPISGHRSVSWYQQTPGQGLQFLFEYFSETQRNKGNFPGRFSGRQFSNSRSEMNVSTLELGDSALYLCASSLNLDRGGSTEAFFGQGTRLTVV.

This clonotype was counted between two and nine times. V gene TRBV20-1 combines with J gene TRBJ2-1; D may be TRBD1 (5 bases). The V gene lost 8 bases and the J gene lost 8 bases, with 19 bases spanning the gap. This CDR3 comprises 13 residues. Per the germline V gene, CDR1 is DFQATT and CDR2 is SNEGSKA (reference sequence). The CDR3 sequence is CSKDVGVSDEQFF. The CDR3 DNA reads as TGCAGTAAGGACGTAGGGGTAAGCGATGAGCAGTTCTTC.

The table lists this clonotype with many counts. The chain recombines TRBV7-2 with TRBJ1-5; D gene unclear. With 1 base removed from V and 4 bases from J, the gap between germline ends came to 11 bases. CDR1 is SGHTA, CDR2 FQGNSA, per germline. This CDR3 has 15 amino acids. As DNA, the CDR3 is TGTGCCAGCAGCTTAGTGTGGGGAGGTAATCAGCCCCAGCATTTT. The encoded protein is CASSLVWGGNQPQHF.

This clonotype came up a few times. The CDR3 coding sequence is TGTGCCAGCAGCGTATCCCGGACGTTAGCTACCCGCAATGAGCAGTTCTTC. Translation: CASSVSRTLATRNEQFF. This rearrangement joins TRBV9 to TRBJ2-1; the D is unclear. The CDR3 length is 17 residues. V was cut by 1 base and J by 6 bases, with 20 bases left in between. The V gene's germline CDR1 is SGDLS and CDR2 YYNGEE.

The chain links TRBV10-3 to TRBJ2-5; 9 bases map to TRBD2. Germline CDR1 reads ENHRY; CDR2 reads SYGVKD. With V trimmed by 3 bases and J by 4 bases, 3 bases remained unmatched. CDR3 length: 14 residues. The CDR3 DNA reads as TGTGCCATCAGTGATGCGGGAGGGAGAGAGACCCAGTACTTC. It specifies CAISDAGGRETQYF.

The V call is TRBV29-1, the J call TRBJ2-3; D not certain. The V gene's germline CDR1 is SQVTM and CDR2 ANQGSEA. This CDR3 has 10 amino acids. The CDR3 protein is CSQGTDTQYF. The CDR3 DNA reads TGCAGTCAGGGCACAGATACGCAGTATTTT.

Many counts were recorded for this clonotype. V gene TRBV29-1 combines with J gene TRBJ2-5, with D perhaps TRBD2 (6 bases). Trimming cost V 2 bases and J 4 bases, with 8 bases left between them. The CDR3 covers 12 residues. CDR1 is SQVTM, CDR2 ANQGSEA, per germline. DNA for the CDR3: TGCAGCGTTGAACAAGCGGGAGAGACCCAGTACTTC. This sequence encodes CSVEQAGETQYF.

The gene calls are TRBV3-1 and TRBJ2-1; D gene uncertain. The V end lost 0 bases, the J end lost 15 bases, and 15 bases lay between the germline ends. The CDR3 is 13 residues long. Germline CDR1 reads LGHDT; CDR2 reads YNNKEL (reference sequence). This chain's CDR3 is CASSQDLSEERFF. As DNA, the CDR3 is TGTGCCAGCAGCCAAGATCTGAGCGAAGAACGGTTCTTC.

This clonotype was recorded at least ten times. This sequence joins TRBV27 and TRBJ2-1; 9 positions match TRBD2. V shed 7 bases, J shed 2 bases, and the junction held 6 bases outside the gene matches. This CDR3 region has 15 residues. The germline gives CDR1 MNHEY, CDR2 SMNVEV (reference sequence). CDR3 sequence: CASKETSGTYNEQFF. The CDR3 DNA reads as TGTGCCAGCAAAGAGACTAGCGGAACCTACAATGAGCAGTTCTTC.

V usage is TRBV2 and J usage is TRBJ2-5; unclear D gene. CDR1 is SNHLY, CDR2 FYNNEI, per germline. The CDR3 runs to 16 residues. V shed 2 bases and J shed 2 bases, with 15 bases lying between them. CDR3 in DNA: TGTGCCAGCAGTGAATTAGATAAGCTTTTGCAAGAGACCCAGTACTTC. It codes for CASSELDKLLQETQYF.

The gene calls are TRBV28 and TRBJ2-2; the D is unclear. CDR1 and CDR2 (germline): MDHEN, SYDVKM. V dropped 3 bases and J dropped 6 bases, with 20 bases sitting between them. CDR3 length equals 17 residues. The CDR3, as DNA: TGTGCCAGCAGTTTTTGGTCCGGGTCCCCTTTCGCCGGGGAGCTGTTTTTT. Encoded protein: CASSFWSGSPFAGELFF. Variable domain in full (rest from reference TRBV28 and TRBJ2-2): DVKVTQSSRYLVKRTGEKVFLECVQDMDHENMFWYRQDPGLGLRLIYFSYDVKMKEKGDIPEGYSVSREKKERFSLILESASTNQTSMYLCASSFWSGSPFAGELFFGEGSRLTVL.

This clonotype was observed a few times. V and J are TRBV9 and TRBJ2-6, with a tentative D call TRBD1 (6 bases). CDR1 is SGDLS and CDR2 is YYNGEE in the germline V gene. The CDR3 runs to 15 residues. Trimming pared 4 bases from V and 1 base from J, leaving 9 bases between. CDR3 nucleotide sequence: TGTGCCAGCAGCACAGGGATATCTGGGGCCAACGTCCTGACTTTC. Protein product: CASSTGISGANVLTF.

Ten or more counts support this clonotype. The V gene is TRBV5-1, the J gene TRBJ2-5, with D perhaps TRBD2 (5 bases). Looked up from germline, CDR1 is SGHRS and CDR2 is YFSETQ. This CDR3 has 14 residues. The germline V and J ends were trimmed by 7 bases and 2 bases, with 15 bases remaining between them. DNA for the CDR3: TGCGCCAGCGGAGGAGGTGATCGGCAAGAGACCCAGTACTTC. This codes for CASGGGDRQETQYF.

CDR3 sequence reads: CASSFRRGTGDQPQHF. Written as DNA, the CDR3 is TGTGCCAGCAGTTTCCGTCGGGGAACGGGGGATCAGCCCCAGCATTTT. The rearrangement links TRBV27 to TRBJ1-5, with a tentative D call TRBD1 (5 bases). V lost 3 bases and J 5 bases, leaving 17 bases between the germline ends. CDR1 and CDR2 from the germline V gene are MNHEY and SMNVEV (reference sequence). This CDR3 is built from 16 residues.

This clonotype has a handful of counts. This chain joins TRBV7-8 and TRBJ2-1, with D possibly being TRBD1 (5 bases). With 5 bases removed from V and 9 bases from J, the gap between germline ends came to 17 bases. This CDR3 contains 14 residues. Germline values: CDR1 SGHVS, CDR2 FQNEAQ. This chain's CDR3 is CASSPPQGRIEQFF. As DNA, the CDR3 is TGTGCCAGCAGCCCACCCCAGGGAAGGATTGAGCAGTTCTTC.

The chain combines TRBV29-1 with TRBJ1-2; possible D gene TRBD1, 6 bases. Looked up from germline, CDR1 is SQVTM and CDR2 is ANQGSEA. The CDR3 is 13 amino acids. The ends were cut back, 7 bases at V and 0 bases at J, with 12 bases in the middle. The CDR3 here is CSDLDRANYGYTF. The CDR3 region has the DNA TGCAGCGACCTGGACAGAGCTAACTATGGCTACACCTTC.

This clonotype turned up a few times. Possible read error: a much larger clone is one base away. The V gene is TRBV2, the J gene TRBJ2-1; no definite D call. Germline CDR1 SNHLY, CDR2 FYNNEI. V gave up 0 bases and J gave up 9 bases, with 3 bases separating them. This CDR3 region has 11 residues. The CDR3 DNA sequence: TGTGCCAGCAGTGAAGCGGGTGAGCAGTTCTTC. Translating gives CASSEAGEQFF.

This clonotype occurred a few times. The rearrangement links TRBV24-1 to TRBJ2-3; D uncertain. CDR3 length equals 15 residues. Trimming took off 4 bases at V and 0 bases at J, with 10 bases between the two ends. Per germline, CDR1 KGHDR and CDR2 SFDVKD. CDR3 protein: CATSDRKTSTDTQYF. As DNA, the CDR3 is TGTGCCACCAGTGACAGGAAAACTAGCACAGATACGCAGTATTTT.

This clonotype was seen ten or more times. As DNA, the CDR3 is TGTGCCAGCAGGGGACAAAAAAATGAAAAACTGTTTTTT. Translated, it gives CASRGQKNEKLFF. This rearrangement joins TRBV7-2 to TRBJ1-4, with D tentatively TRBD1 (6 bases). The CDR3 has 13 amino acids. The germline CDR1 and CDR2 sequences are SGHTA and FQGNSA. Trimming pared 6 bases from V and 5 bases from J, leaving 10 bases between.

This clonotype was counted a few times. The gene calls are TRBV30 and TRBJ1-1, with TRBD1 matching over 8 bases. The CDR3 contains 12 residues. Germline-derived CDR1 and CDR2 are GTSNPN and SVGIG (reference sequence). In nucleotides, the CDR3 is TGTGCAGCCAGGGGGCTGATTACTGAAGCTTTCTTT. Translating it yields CAARGLITEAFF.